These 3 T cell receptor beta chains came from one sample sequenced in a study of T cell responses to AZD1222 COVID-19 vaccine. Produced via immunoSEQ multiplex PCR; TCRdb's table is partial and in-frame only. This table has some 120,000 clones, 70% to 90% appearing once. Material: peripheral blood, obtained on day 0 of AZD1222 vaccination. The receptors originated from an adult in good health.

This chain uses TRBV12-5 with TRBJ1-5; TRBD1 agrees at 10 bases. This CDR3 is 18 amino acids long. V lost 3 bases to trimming and J lost 10 bases; unmatched junction nucleotides: 18. Germline V gene lookup returns CDR1 LGHNT and CDR2 FRNRAP. The CDR3 protein is CASGLNSPGQGEGGPQHF. The CDR3 DNA reads as TGTGCTAGTGGTTTAAACTCCCCCGGACAGGGGGAAGGAGGACCCCAGCATTTT.

This clone was observed once. This rearrangement joins TRBV30 to TRBJ2-1; 12 positions agree with TRBD2. Germline V gives CDR1 GTSNPN, CDR2 SVGIG (reference sequence). The CDR3 consists of 14 residues. V was clipped by 5 bases and J by 7 bases; unmatched bases: 6. CDR3 in DNA: TGTGCCTGGGTGACTAGCGGGAGTAAGAATGAGCAGTTCTTC. Protein sequence: CAWVTSGSKNEQFF.

The CDR3: CASRGGSFYGYTF. DNA of the CDR3: TGTGCCAGCAGGGGCGGTTCTTTCTATGGCTACACCTTC. V gene TRBV12-3 or TRBV12-4 combines with J gene TRBJ1-2; D gene uncertain. The V end was cut by 6 bases, the J end by 4 bases, with 12 bases between. The CDR3 totals 13 residues.